These T cell receptor beta chains were read from a single sample in a study of blood T cell repertoires in COVID-19. TCRdb's table, derived via immunoSEQ multiplex PCR, lists solely in-frame clones and lacks some. The sample records roughly 76,000 clones, around 86% being singletons. What was sequenced was peripheral blood. Receptors originate from an elderly woman with active or convalescent COVID-19. Both conserved end residues are part of each CDR3. Each record gives: V gene, D gene, clone size, J gene, CDR3 protein, CDR3 DNA. D genes are given only for firm matches. For some rows the clone size is stated as once, few or many, or as a class when expanded; others skip it.

v_call: TRBV29-1; d_call: TRBD1; clone_size: .; j_call: TRBJ1-4; cdr3_aa: CSVEGQGAPRKLFF; cdr3_nt: TGCAGCGTTGAAGGACAGGGGGCGCCGAGAAAACTGTTTTTT
v_call: TRBV28; d_call: TRBD1; clone_size: .; j_call: TRBJ2-7; cdr3_aa: CASKPGQPYEQYF; cdr3_nt: TGTGCCAGTAAACCGGGACAGCCGTACGAGCAGTACTTC
v_call: TRBV6-5; d_call: .; clone_size: .; j_call: TRBJ1-2; cdr3_aa: CASRDSYRNYGYTF; cdr3_nt: TGTGCCAGCAGGGACAGCTATCGGAACTATGGCTACACCTTC
v_call: TRBV19; d_call: .; clone_size: .; j_call: TRBJ1-1; cdr3_aa: CASSLGQLYTEAFF; cdr3_nt: TGTGCCAGTAGTCTCGGACAGCTGTACACTGAAGCTTTCTTT
v_call: TRBV19; d_call: .; clone_size: .; j_call: TRBJ1-3; cdr3_aa: CASSIPDISGNTIYF; cdr3_nt: TGTGCCAGTAGTATTCCGGACATCTCTGGAAACACCATATATTTT
v_call: TRBV9; d_call: .; clone_size: few; j_call: TRBJ2-3; cdr3_aa: CASSVDGKDTQYF; cdr3_nt: TGTGCCAGCAGCGTAGACGGGAAAGATACGCAGTATTTT
v_call: TRBV10-2; d_call: TRBD2; clone_size: .; j_call: TRBJ2-3; cdr3_aa: CASSTSGGAFMDTQYF; cdr3_nt: TGCGCCAGCAGTACTAGCGGGGGGGCCTTTATGGATACGCAGTATTTT
v_call: TRBV7-3; d_call: TRBD1; clone_size: .; j_call: TRBJ1-4; cdr3_aa: CASILPGQGYEKLFF; cdr3_nt: TGTGCCAGCATCCTGCCGGGACAGGGCTATGAAAAACTGTTTTTT
v_call: TRBV7-2; d_call: TRBD1; clone_size: .; j_call: TRBJ1-2; cdr3_aa: CASRLLGTGGDGYTF; cdr3_nt: TGTGCCAGCAGGTTACTCGGGACAGGGGGCGATGGCTACACCTTC
v_call: TRBV9; d_call: .; clone_size: .; j_call: TRBJ1-5; cdr3_aa: CASSPEGISNQPQHF; cdr3_nt: TGTGCCAGCAGCCCCGAGGGCATAAGCAATCAGCCCCAGCATTTT
v_call: TRBV11-2; d_call: .; clone_size: .; j_call: TRBJ1-2; cdr3_aa: CASSLVGPGGYTF; cdr3_nt: TGTGCCAGCAGCTTAGTGGGCCCAGGTGGCTACACCTTC
v_call: TRBV28; d_call: .; clone_size: .; j_call: TRBJ2-5; cdr3_aa: CASGPGSWETQYF; cdr3_nt: TGTGCCAGCGGTCCAGGGTCATGGGAGACCCAGTACTTC
v_call: TRBV6-5; d_call: TRBD1; clone_size: .; j_call: TRBJ1-5; cdr3_aa: CASRRTGWGNQPQHF; cdr3_nt: TGTGCCAGCAGGCGGACAGGGTGGGGCAATCAGCCCCAGCATTTT
v_call: TRBV6-5; d_call: TRBD1; clone_size: few; j_call: TRBJ2-2; cdr3_aa: CASSFRQGAGELFF; cdr3_nt: TGTGCCAGCAGTTTCCGACAGGGGGCCGGGGAGCTGTTTTTT
v_call: TRBV19; d_call: TRBD2; clone_size: .; j_call: TRBJ2-7; cdr3_aa: CASSIESAGEQYF; cdr3_nt: TGTGCCAGTAGTATAGAGTCAGCGGGGGAGCAGTACTTC
v_call: TRBV3-1/TRBV3-2; d_call: TRBD1; clone_size: .; j_call: TRBJ2-7; cdr3_aa: CASSPLGWRGQDYEQYF; cdr3_nt: TGTGCCAGCAGTCCCTTGGGGTGGCGGGGACAGGACTACGAGCAGTACTTC
v_call: TRBV2; d_call: TRBD2; clone_size: .; j_call: TRBJ2-2; cdr3_aa: CASSERGAGHGELFF; cdr3_nt: TGTGCCAGCAGTGAGCGGGGGGCCGGTCACGGGGAGCTGTTTTTT
v_call: TRBV9; d_call: .; clone_size: .; j_call: TRBJ2-3; cdr3_aa: CASSVGRGGQGPAGTDTQYF; cdr3_nt: TGTGCCAGCAGCGTAGGGAGAGGCGGGCAGGGGCCGGCCGGGACAGATACGCAGTATTTT
v_call: TRBV7-2; d_call: TRBD1; clone_size: .; j_call: TRBJ1-5; cdr3_aa: CASSPGTGGQPQHF; cdr3_nt: TGTGCCAGCAGCCCGGGGACAGGGGGCCAGCCCCAGCATTTT
v_call: TRBV3-1/TRBV3-2; d_call: .; clone_size: .; j_call: TRBJ1-5; cdr3_aa: CASSPRTGNQPQHF; cdr3_nt: TGTGCCAGCAGCCCCCGGACAGGCAATCAGCCCCAGCATTTT
v_call: TRBV7-2; d_call: .; clone_size: .; j_call: TRBJ1-4; cdr3_aa: CASSLMGATNEKLFF; cdr3_nt: TGTGCCAGCAGCTTAATGGGCGCAACTAATGAAAAACTGTTTTTT
v_call: TRBV5-6; d_call: TRBD2; clone_size: .; j_call: TRBJ2-5; cdr3_aa: CASSFEAGGRHASVETQYF; cdr3_nt: TGTGCCAGCAGCTTTGAAGCGGGGGGCCGCCACGCCTCTGTCGAGACCCAGTACTTC
v_call: TRBV6-5; d_call: TRBD1; clone_size: .; j_call: TRBJ1-1; cdr3_aa: CASGRGNRGTEAFF; cdr3_nt: TGTGCCAGCGGGCGGGGAAACAGGGGCACTGAAGCTTTCTTT
v_call: TRBV3-1/TRBV3-2; d_call: .; clone_size: .; j_call: TRBJ1-4; cdr3_aa: CASAQINEKLFF; cdr3_nt: TGTGCCAGCGCTCAGATTAATGAAAAACTGTTTTTT
v_call: TRBV19; d_call: TRBD1; clone_size: .; j_call: TRBJ2-2; cdr3_aa: CASSIEQGVGGELFF; cdr3_nt: TGTGCCAGTAGTATAGAACAGGGGGTAGGCGGGGAGCTGTTTTTT
v_call: TRBV5-4; d_call: TRBD2; clone_size: .; j_call: TRBJ2-1; cdr3_aa: CASSLVGLAYNEQFF; cdr3_nt: TGTGCCAGCAGCTTGGTAGGACTAGCCTACAATGAGCAGTTCTTC
v_call: TRBV19; d_call: TRBD1; clone_size: .; j_call: TRBJ2-5; cdr3_aa: CASSGDSPFQETQYF; cdr3_nt: TGTGCCAGTAGTGGGGACAGCCCTTTCCAAGAGACCCAGTACTTC
v_call: TRBV9; d_call: .; clone_size: .; j_call: TRBJ1-2; cdr3_aa: CASSVDPGGGGYTF; cdr3_nt: TGTGCCAGCAGCGTAGACCCTGGGGGCGGTGGCTACACCTTC
v_call: TRBV5-4; d_call: TRBD1; clone_size: .; j_call: TRBJ1-2; cdr3_aa: CASELRGRGYTF; cdr3_nt: TGTGCCAGCGAGTTGAGGGGGCGCGGCTACACCTTC
v_call: TRBV7-2; d_call: .; clone_size: .; j_call: TRBJ2-2; cdr3_aa: CASSDSPLNTGELFF; cdr3_nt: TGTGCCAGCAGCGACAGCCCTCTAAACACCGGGGAGCTGTTTTTT
v_call: TRBV6-2/TRBV6-3; d_call: .; clone_size: once; j_call: TRBJ2-7; cdr3_aa: CASSFDRSSYEQYF; cdr3_nt: TGTGCCAGCAGTTTCGACAGGAGCTCCTACGAGCAGTACTTC
v_call: TRBV7-2; d_call: .; clone_size: .; j_call: TRBJ1-2; cdr3_aa: CASSLVRGDYGYTF; cdr3_nt: TGTGCCAGCAGCTTAGTCAGGGGCGACTATGGCTACACCTTC
v_call: TRBV28; d_call: .; clone_size: .; j_call: TRBJ1-1; cdr3_aa: CASNRGGRNTEAFF; cdr3_nt: TGTGCCAGCAACAGAGGGGGTCGGAACACTGAAGCTTTCTTT
v_call: TRBV9; d_call: TRBD2; clone_size: .; j_call: TRBJ2-3; cdr3_aa: CASSQRGGSSDTQYF; cdr3_nt: TGTGCCAGCAGCCAGCGGGGGGGGAGCTCAGATACGCAGTATTTT
v_call: TRBV15; d_call: TRBD2; clone_size: .; j_call: TRBJ2-7; cdr3_aa: CATSGGGSSYEQYF; cdr3_nt: TGTGCCACCAGCGGCGGGGGGAGCTCCTACGAGCAGTACTTC
v_call: TRBV6-1; d_call: .; clone_size: .; j_call: TRBJ1-1; cdr3_aa: CASGWGQKNTEAFF; cdr3_nt: TGTGCCAGCGGTTGGGGGCAGAAGAACACTGAAGCTTTCTTT
v_call: TRBV27; d_call: .; clone_size: .; j_call: TRBJ1-1; cdr3_aa: CASSLQGRRSEAFF; cdr3_nt: TGTGCCAGCAGTTTACAGGGGCGTCGGTCAGAAGCTTTCTTT
v_call: TRBV7-7; d_call: TRBD1; clone_size: .; j_call: TRBJ1-2; cdr3_aa: CASSLRQGELPDGYTF; cdr3_nt: TGTGCTAGCAGCCTTCGACAGGGGGAGCTTCCTGATGGCTACACCTTC
v_call: TRBV19; d_call: .; clone_size: .; j_call: TRBJ1-3; cdr3_aa: CASSSGNTIYF; cdr3_nt: TGTGCCAGTAGCAGTGGAAACACCATATATTTT
v_call: TRBV7-2; d_call: .; clone_size: .; j_call: TRBJ1-5; cdr3_aa: CASSSQGSNQPQHF; cdr3_nt: TGTGCCAGCAGCTCTCAGGGTTCCAATCAGCCCCAGCATTTT
v_call: TRBV5-5; d_call: TRBD2; clone_size: .; j_call: TRBJ2-1; cdr3_aa: CASSLRVSGGEFF; cdr3_nt: TGTGCCAGCAGCTTGAGGGTCTCGGGAGGGGAGTTCTTC
v_call: TRBV11-2; d_call: TRBD1; clone_size: .; j_call: TRBJ1-5; cdr3_aa: CASSLLTGVTNQPQHF; cdr3_nt: TGTGCCAGCAGCCTATTGACAGGGGTCACCAATCAGCCCCAGCATTTT
v_call: TRBV9; d_call: .; clone_size: .; j_call: TRBJ2-2; cdr3_aa: CASSVGQGFTGELFF; cdr3_nt: TGTGCCAGCAGCGTAGGCCAGGGGTTCACCGGGGAGCTGTTTTTT
v_call: TRBV4-3; d_call: .; clone_size: .; j_call: TRBJ2-1; cdr3_aa: CASSQVISGNEQFF; cdr3_nt: TGCGCCAGCAGCCAAGTTATTAGCGGCAATGAGCAGTTCTTC
v_call: TRBV3-1/TRBV3-2; d_call: TRBD1; clone_size: once; j_call: TRBJ1-1; cdr3_aa: CASVRQGARTEAFF; cdr3_nt: TGTGCCAGCGTCAGACAGGGGGCGAGGACTGAAGCTTTCTTT